This T cell receptor beta chain was found in a study of cytomegalovirus exposure and HLA in healthy donors. Findings of the study overall: Later on, an analysis showed TCR association rates differing by HLA locus, with DRB1 the most and HLA-C the fewest. Reported performance of the classifier showed diagnosis of cytomegalovirus status with high specificity and sensitivity.

In regard to this clone: Its target is unknown.

PCR amplification relied on 60 Vbeta primers (plus 13 Jbeta primers). Generated by immunoSEQ multiplex PCR, the TCRdb table keeps only in-frame clones and is missing some. The data show 100,000 to 150,000 clones, just over 75% seen once. The CDR3 contains 13 residues. Germline values: CDR1 MGHDK, CDR2 SYGVNS. V lost 7 bases to trimming and J lost 10 bases, with 19 bases between them. There were likely unrecorded immune exposures, though donors were nominally healthy when sampled. The sequence derives from a woman in her 50s in good health and CMV-seronegative. Sequenced input: PBMCs. The chain is built from TRBV25-1 and TRBJ1-1; D call uncertain. The chain's CDR3 is CASTTWTSGRAFF. The CDR3 DNA is TGTGCCAGCACGACGTGGACTTCTGGTAGAGCTTTCTTT.